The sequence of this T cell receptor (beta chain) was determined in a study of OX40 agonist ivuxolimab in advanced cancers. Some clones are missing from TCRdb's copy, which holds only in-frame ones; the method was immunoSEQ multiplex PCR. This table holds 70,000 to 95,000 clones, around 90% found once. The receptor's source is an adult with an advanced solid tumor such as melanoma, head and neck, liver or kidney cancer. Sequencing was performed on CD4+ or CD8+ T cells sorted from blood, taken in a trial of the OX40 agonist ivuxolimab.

The CDR3, as DNA: TGTGCCAGCAGTTACTCGGCTAGCGGGAACACCGGGGAGCTGTTTTTT. The encoded protein is CASSYSASGNTGELFF. The rearrangement joins TRBV6-6 to TRBJ2-2; 7 bases are shared with TRBD2. Trimming removed 0 bases from V and 1 base from J; junction bases left unmatched: 2. Germline CDR1 and CDR2: MNHNY and SVGAGI (reference sequence). This CDR3 is built from 16 residues.